This passage covers 32 T cell receptor beta chains from one sample sequenced in a study of lymphopenia after photon versus proton radiotherapy. The method was immunoSEQ multiplex PCR; TCRdb's version includes in-frame clones alone and lacks a portion of them. The profile shows 75,000 to 95,000 clones, 80% to 90% of them singletons. Sequencing used peripheral blood, obtained from a patient treated with proton-based radiotherapy. The source is a man in his fifties or sixties with pancreatic cancer.

The chain employs TRBV5-3 and TRBJ2-7, with a weak D call TRBD2 (6 bases). Being an ORF, TRBV5-3 has a function that is uncertain. The CDR3 contains 14 residues. Trimming removed 2 bases from V and 6 bases from J, with 15 bases in between. The CDR3 coding sequence is TGTGCCAGAAGCTTAGCGGGCTTCGATGCCGAGCAGTACTTC. Encoded protein: CARSLAGFDAEQYF.

As regards this clone: The junction and the germline gene differ at one end; a read error may be behind it. The chain recombines TRBV5-5 with TRBJ1-3; the D is unclear. This CDR3 has 17 amino acids. Germline V gene data show CDR1 as SGHKS and CDR2 as YYEKEE (reference sequence). The CDR3 protein is CASSQDDGSISGNTIYF. CDR3 DNA: TGCGCCAGCAGCCAAGATGACGGCTCGATTTCTGGAAACACCATATATTTT.

This chain connects TRBV7-9 to TRBJ1-3; possible D gene TRBD1, 6 bases. The CDR3 has 17 amino acids. V was cut by 5 bases and J by 0 bases, with 17 bases left in between. From germline, CDR1 is SEHNR and CDR2 FQNEAQ (reference sequence). The CDR3 DNA sequence: TGTGCCAGCAGCCCGGACAGCCAGGTCTCCTCTGGAAACACCATATATTTT. Translating it yields CASSPDSQVSSGNTIYF.

J is TRBJ1-1 and V is TRBV9, with 9 bases aligning to TRBD1. Germline V lookup: CDR1 SGDLS, CDR2 YYNGEE. This CDR3 comprises 16 residues. The V and J ends lost 0 bases and 1 base, in that order; junction bases with no gene match: 4. The CDR3 protein is CASSVGQGEGNTEAFF. The CDR3 nucleotides are TGTGCCAGCAGCGTAGGACAGGGGGAAGGGAACACTGAAGCTTTCTTT. The full variable domain, completed using reference TRBV9 and TRBJ1-1, is DSGVTQTPKHLITATGQRVTLRCSPRSGDLSVYWYQQSLDQGLQFLIQYYNGEERAKGNILERFSAQQFPDLHSELNLSSLELGDSALYFCASSVGQGEGNTEAFFGQGTRLTVV.

This chain links TRBV19 with TRBJ2-2, with D perhaps TRBD1 or TRBD2 (5 bases each). Trimming left V 4 bases short and J 0 bases short, with 12 bases between. Germline V lookup: CDR1 LNHDA, CDR2 SQIVND (reference sequence). The CDR3 covers 16 residues. The CDR3 sequence: CASSKGLAANTGELFF. DNA of the CDR3: TGTGCCAGTAGTAAGGGGCTAGCAGCGAACACCGGGGAGCTGTTTTTT.

This clone was observed once. The rearrangement joins TRBV27 to TRBJ2-7; 15 nucleotides align to TRBD2. Germline values: CDR1 MNHEY, CDR2 SMNVEV (reference sequence). The CDR3 extends over 17 amino acids. With V trimmed by 6 bases and J by 6 bases, 12 bases remained unmatched. The CDR3 bases are TGTGCCAGCAGCTTAGGACTAGCGGGAGGGCCAGCTGGCGAGCAGTACTTC. This translates into CASSLGLAGGPAGEQYF.

To note about this clone: This clone may be a read error of a much larger clone one base away. Different DNA sequences within this sample yield the same CDR3. The CDR3 here is CASSTDRGNQPQHF. The CDR3 bases are TGTGCCAGTAGTACAGACAGGGGCAATCAGCCCCAGCATTTT. This chain connects TRBV19 to TRBJ1-5, with 7 bases lining up with TRBD1. This CDR3 comprises 14 residues. Looked up from germline, CDR1 is LNHDA and CDR2 is SQIVND (reference sequence). Trimming removed 4 bases from V and 2 bases from J; junction bases left unmatched: 2.

CDR3 in amino acids: CASSEGASGRYEQYF. The CDR3 DNA sequence: TGTGCCAGCAGTGAAGGGGCTAGCGGGCGCTACGAGCAGTACTTC. The chain is built from TRBV6-1 and TRBJ2-7; 8 bases are shared with TRBD2. This CDR3 comprises 15 residues. Germline CDR1 MNHNS, CDR2 SASEGT. V lost 1 base and J lost 3; bases outside the gene matches: 5.

The table lists this clone with a count of one. The chain links TRBV5-1 to TRBJ2-5; a possible D gene is TRBD2 (5 bases). With 0 bases removed from V and 6 bases from J, the gap between germline ends came to 9 bases. Germline values: CDR1 SGHRS, CDR2 YFSETQ. There are 13 residues in the CDR3. CDR3 nucleotide sequence: TGCGCCAGCAGCTTGGAGCGGAGGCAGACCCAGTACTTC. Translation gives CASSLERRQTQYF.

This sequence joins TRBV11-2 and TRBJ2-2, with TRBD2 as a possible D gene (6 bases). This CDR3 contains 15 residues. CDR1 and CDR2 from the germline V gene are SGHAT and FQNNGV. The ends were cut back, 5 bases at V and 4 bases at J, with 14 bases in the middle. CDR3 nucleotides: TGTGCCAGCAGCACCGCTCAAGCGGGCACCGGGGAGCTGTTTTTT. It translates to CASSTAQAGTGELFF.

DNA for the CDR3: TGTGCCAGCAGCCACCCGGGCATGAACACTGAAGCTTTCTTT. Protein product: CASSHPGMNTEAFF. The chain joins TRBV14 to TRBJ1-1, with unresolved D. Germline V gene sequence: CDR1 SGHDN, CDR2 FVKESK. Trimming cost V 3 bases and J 0 bases, with 8 bases left between them. This CDR3 region has 14 residues.

This clone showed up just once. The rearrangement joins TRBV7-6 to TRBJ2-7, with a possible D match to TRBD2 (6 bases). Germline V lookup: CDR1 SGHVS, CDR2 FNYEAQ. V lost 1 base and J lost 2, with 12 bases in between. This CDR3 spans 15 amino acids. CDR3 DNA: TGTGCCAGCAGCTTAGAGTCTGCGGGGACCTACGAGCAGTACTTC. It codes for CASSLESAGTYEQYF. The full variable domain, completed using reference TRBV7-6 and TRBJ2-7, is GAGVSQSPRYKVTKRGQDVALRCDPISGHVSLYWYRQALGQGPEFLTYFNYEAQQDKSGLPNDRFSAERPEGSISTLTIQRTEQRDSAMYRCASSLESAGTYEQYFGPGTRLTVT.

In regard to this clone: A far more abundant clone sits one base away, making this likely a read error. Additional DNA sequences in this sample encode the identical CDR3. The chain is built from TRBV28 and TRBJ1-1, with D unresolved. Germline V CDR1 and CDR2: MDHEN, SYDVKM. The CDR3 consists of 11 residues. V lost 7 bases and J 1 base, leaving 4 bases between the germline ends. The CDR3 bases are TGTGCCAGCATATGGAACACTGAAGCTTTCTTT. Translated: CASIWNTEAFF.

This chain links TRBV7-2 with TRBJ2-7; 7 bases are a match to TRBD1. The V gene's germline CDR1 is SGHTA and CDR2 FQGNSA. CDR3 size: 16 residues. V lost 5 bases to trimming and J lost 7 bases; unmatched junction nucleotides: 17. The CDR3 bases are TGTGCCAGCAGCCCCGACGGACAGGTAGCACCCTGGGAGCAGTACTTC. It encodes CASSPDGQVAPWEQYF.

The chain links TRBV29-1 to TRBJ2-3; 13 bases match TRBD2. The CDR3 contains 14 residues. V lost 6 bases, J lost 3 bases, and 3 bases stayed unmatched. CDR1 and CDR2 (germline): SQVTM, ANQGSEA. The CDR3 nucleotides are TGCAGCGTGGGGACTAGCGGGACTACAGATACGCAGTATTTT. It codes for CSVGTSGTTDTQYF.

The chain carries TRBV11-2 and TRBJ2-7; TRBD2 aligns across 10 bases. V was clipped by 5 bases and J by 7 bases; unmatched bases: 8. This CDR3 comprises 14 residues. The V gene's germline CDR1 is SGHAT and CDR2 FQNNGV. Here the CDR3 DNA reads TGTGCCAGCAGCCATCTAGCGGGAGTGGGTGAGCAGTACTTC. This encodes CASSHLAGVGEQYF.

This chain links TRBV28 with TRBJ2-1; TRBD2 matches 8 bases. With 6 bases clipped from V and 3 bases from J, the junction kept 13 bases outside the gene matches. The CDR3 sequence is 17 residues long. Germline CDR1 reads MDHEN; CDR2 reads SYDVKM. CDR3 loop: CASRPHGTGGGYNEQFF. Here the CDR3 DNA reads TGTGCCAGCAGGCCTCATGGCACGGGAGGGGGCTACAATGAGCAGTTCTTC.

This sequence joins TRBV5-1 and TRBJ2-1; 9 positions match TRBD1. The V and J ends lost 3 bases and 4 bases, in that order; junction bases with no gene match: 5. CDR1 is SGHRS and CDR2 is YFSETQ in the germline V gene. The CDR3 spans 15 residues. This CDR3 is CASSSGQGIYNEQFF. The DNA for the CDR3 is TGCGCCAGCAGCTCCGGACAGGGGATATACAATGAGCAGTTCTTC.

The chain uses TRBV5-5 and TRBJ2-7, with D perhaps TRBD2 (5 bases). Germline lookup yields CDR1 SGHKS and CDR2 YYEKEE (reference sequence). Trimming removed 3 bases from V and 2 bases from J, with 12 bases in between. The CDR3 extends over 14 amino acids. CDR3 region: CASSWADGTYEQYF. As DNA, the CDR3 is TGTGCCAGCAGCTGGGCCGACGGGACCTACGAGCAGTACTTC.

The CDR3: CASSSGTGTKAFF. The CDR3 DNA follows: TGTGCCAGCAGCTCTGGTACGGGGACAAAAGCTTTCTTT. The V gene is TRBV28, the J gene TRBJ1-1, with a tentative D call TRBD1 (6 bases). Germline CDR1 is MDHEN and CDR2 is SYDVKM. Trimming took 6 bases from V and 9 from J, leaving 17 bases between them. The length of the CDR3 is 13 residues.

The CDR3 here is CASSLRTSGGTDTQYF. For the CDR3, the DNA is TGTGCCAGCAGTCTACGGACTAGCGGGGGCACAGATACGCAGTATTTT. The chain links TRBV28 to TRBJ2-3, with 12 bases fitting TRBD2. After removal of 5 bases from V and 1 base from J, the junction contained 4 bases not matched to a gene. Germline loops: CDR1 MDHEN, CDR2 SYDVKM. This CDR3 is built from 16 residues.

The chain links TRBV7-2 to TRBJ1-3; D might be TRBD1 (6 bases). The germline gives CDR1 SGHTA, CDR2 FQGNSA. The CDR3 spans 16 residues. V was clipped by 5 bases and J by 0 bases, with 14 bases between them. CDR3 bases: TGTGCCAGCAGCCATCTTCGGACAGCCTCTGGAAACACCATATATTTT. Protein: CASSHLRTASGNTIYF.

In this sample, this clone turned up once. J is TRBJ1-5 and V is TRBV28, with D perhaps matching TRBD1 (5 bases). Germline-derived CDR1 and CDR2 are MDHEN and SYDVKM. The CDR3 is 14 residues long. V lost 2 bases and J lost 10, with 15 bases in between. Here the CDR3 reads CASSLGGVPGPQHF. CDR3 nucleotide sequence: TGTGCCAGCAGTTTAGGGGGGGTCCCGGGCCCCCAGCATTTT.

The gene calls are TRBV27 and TRBJ1-1; TRBD1 matches 7 bases. From germline, CDR1 is MNHEY and CDR2 SMNVEV (reference sequence). The CDR3 consists of 16 residues. V lost 5 bases to trimming and J lost 4 bases; unmatched junction nucleotides: 13. Here the CDR3 reads CASSEDFGTVLTEAFF. The CDR3 DNA reads as TGTGCCAGCAGTGAGGATTTTGGGACAGTACTCACTGAAGCTTTCTTT.

The chain links TRBV6-1 to TRBJ1-3, with TRBD1 as a possible D gene (6 bases). Germline V gives CDR1 MNHNS, CDR2 SASEGT. CDR3 length: 14 amino acids. V lost 5 bases to trimming and J lost 8 bases, with 16 bases between them. The CDR3 reads CASSRDTQPDTIYF. For the CDR3, the DNA is TGTGCCAGCAGTCGGGACACACAGCCGGACACCATATATTTT.

V usage is TRBV27 and J usage is TRBJ2-7; no clear D gene. This CDR3 is 13 amino acids long. V gave up 3 bases and J gave up 1 base, with 7 bases separating them. Per germline, CDR1 MNHEY and CDR2 SMNVEV (reference sequence). The CDR3 spells CASSFTASYEQYF. For the CDR3, the DNA is TGTGCCAGCAGTTTTACAGCATCCTACGAGCAGTACTTC.

The chain has TRBV28 and TRBJ2-6; 12 bases are shared with TRBD1. This CDR3 spans 18 amino acids. Trimming at V came to 5 bases and at J to 0 bases, leaving 5 bases not matched to a gene. Germline assignment: CDR1 MDHEN and CDR2 SYDVKM. CDR3: CASSPWDRGPSGANVLTF. CDR3 DNA: TGTGCCAGCAGTCCGTGGGACAGGGGGCCCTCTGGGGCCAACGTCCTGACTTTC.

The chain links TRBV5-1 to TRBJ2-1; 7 bases are shared with TRBD1. Germline V gene sequence: CDR1 SGHRS, CDR2 YFSETQ. V dropped 6 bases and J dropped 6; count of bases not matched to a gene: 9. There are 14 residues in the CDR3. The CDR3 sequence is CASTFFDRANEQFF. The CDR3, as DNA: TGCGCCAGCACCTTCTTCGACAGGGCCAATGAGCAGTTCTTC.

The chain recombines TRBV5-6 with TRBJ2-7; 14 bases map to TRBD2. This CDR3 has 16 amino acids. Germline loops: CDR1 SGHDT, CDR2 YYEEEE. V dropped 4 bases and J dropped 3; count of bases not matched to a gene: 6. The CDR3 here is CASSARLAGGNYEQYF. DNA of the CDR3: TGTGCCAGCAGCGCCCGACTAGCGGGAGGGAACTACGAGCAGTACTTC.

The genes are TRBV19 and TRBJ2-7; 7 nucleotides align to TRBD2. This CDR3 comprises 13 residues. The V segment lost 6 bases and the J segment 6 bases; nucleotides outside the gene matches: 8. CDR1 is LNHDA and CDR2 is SQIVND in the germline V gene (reference sequence). The CDR3 protein is CASRETGLSEQYF. CDR3 in DNA: TGTGCCAGTAGGGAGACGGGACTATCCGAGCAGTACTTC.

In DNA, the CDR3 is TGTGCCAGCAGCACAGACAGAAACTATGGCTACACCTTC. Amino acids: CASSTDRNYGYTF. This chain joins TRBV7-2 and TRBJ1-2, with a tentative D call TRBD1 (5 bases). The CDR3 is 13 residues long. The germline gives CDR1 SGHTA, CDR2 FQGNSA. V shed 5 bases and J shed 2 bases, with 9 bases lying between them.

CDR3 region: CAWSVLNSREQFF. The CDR3 coding sequence is TGTGCCTGGAGTGTACTAAATTCTCGGGAGCAGTTCTTC. The chain joins TRBV30 to TRBJ2-1; no clear D gene. Trimming cost V 0 bases and J 10 bases, with 13 bases left between them. This CDR3 is built from 13 residues. CDR1 and CDR2 from the germline V gene are GTSNPN and SVGIG (reference sequence). Full variable domain (outside the CDR3, taken from reference TRBV30 and TRBJ2-1): SQTIHQWPATLVQPVGSPLSLECTVEGTSNPNLYWYRQAAGRGLQLLFYSVGIGQISSEVPQNLSASRPQDRQFILSSKKLLLSDSGFYLCAWSVLNSREQFFGPGTRLTVL.